This entry is about one T cell receptor beta chain. Antigen: not known. This entry comes from a study of long-term antiretroviral therapy in people with HIV. The length of the CDR3 is 11 residues. Germline assignment: CDR1 GTSNPN and CDR2 SVGIG (reference sequence). V lost 5 bases to trimming and J lost 9 bases, with 13 bases between them. Researchers report immunoSEQ v3.0 was run at survey level. Clones were read by immunoSEQ multiplex PCR, and TCRdb kept only the in-frame ones, dropping some. The sample consists of 20,000 or so clones, about 87% of them appearing once. Findings and caveats of the study: Patients on ART gained diversity, which nonetheless stayed below transplant donor controls.

This sequence was found in a man aged 18-30 years with HIV. This material consisted of unsorted PBMCs, taken 2.1 years after starting antiretroviral therapy. The chain is built from TRBV30 and TRBJ1-1, with D perhaps matching TRBD1 (5 bases). This CDR3 reads CAWGASGKAFF. CDR3 bases: TGTGCCTGGGGGGCTTCGGGGAAAGCTTTCTTT.